This T cell receptor beta chain emerged from a study of cytomegalovirus exposure and HLA in healthy donors. About this clone: As yet, its antigen is unknown.

13 Jbeta primers and 60 Vbeta primers were used for the PCR. The table came from immunoSEQ multiplex PCR; TCRdb's copy has only in-frame clones and leaves some out. The data hold over 100,000 clones, with 75% to 80% observed a single time. The study, taken as a whole, reports: More clonal expansion characterized HLA-associated TCR beta chains than equally common others in a later analysis.

Germline V gene lookup returns CDR1 MNHEY and CDR2 SVGAGI. The V gene lost 5 bases and the J gene lost 5 bases, with 7 bases spanning the gap. This CDR3 is 12 amino acids long. The sequencing input was PBMCs. The sequence derives from a woman in her 40s in good health and CMV-seropositive. V usage is TRBV6-5 and J usage is TRBJ1-3; D gene unclear. CDR3 bases: TGTGCCAGCAGTCCTAGCAGAAACACCATATATTTT. Protein sequence: CASSPSRNTIYF.